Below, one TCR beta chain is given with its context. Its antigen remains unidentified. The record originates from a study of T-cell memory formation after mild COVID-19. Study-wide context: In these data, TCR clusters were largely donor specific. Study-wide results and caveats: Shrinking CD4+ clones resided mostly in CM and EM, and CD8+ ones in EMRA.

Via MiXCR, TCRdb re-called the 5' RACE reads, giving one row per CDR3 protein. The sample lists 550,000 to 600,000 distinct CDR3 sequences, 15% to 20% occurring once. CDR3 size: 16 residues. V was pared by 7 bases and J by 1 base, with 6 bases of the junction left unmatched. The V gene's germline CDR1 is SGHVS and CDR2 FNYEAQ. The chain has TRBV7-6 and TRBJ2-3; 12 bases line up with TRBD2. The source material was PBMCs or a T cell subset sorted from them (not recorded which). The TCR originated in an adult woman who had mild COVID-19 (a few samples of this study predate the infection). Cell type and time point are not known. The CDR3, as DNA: TGTGCCAGCAAATCTAGCGGGAGGGCCCGCACAGATACGCAGTATTTT. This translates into CASKSSGRARTDTQYF.